The 20 T cell receptor beta chains below all came from one sample that was sequenced in a study of immune characterization of retroperitoneal liposarcoma. Via MiXCR, TCRdb re-called the PCR reads, giving one row per CDR3 protein. In the table there are more than 6,500 distinct CDR3 sequences, around 42% of which are singletons. The specimen was tumor tissue. Receptor source: a male donor with retroperitoneal liposarcoma.

This clonotype came up a few times. This sequence joins TRBV28 and TRBJ2-7; no reliable D call. The CDR3 totals 14 residues. Germline assignment: CDR1 MDHEN and CDR2 SYDVKM. V lost 3 bases to trimming and J lost 6 bases, with 15 bases between them. Here the CDR3 reads CASSFGGPQAEQYF. DNA for the CDR3: TGTGCCAGCAGTTTCGGCGGTCCTCAGGCCGAGCAGTACTTC.

The chain carries TRBV27 and TRBJ2-1, with D uncertain. The J call is uncertain, as TRBJ2-5 better fits the DNA end. Per germline, CDR1 MNHEY and CDR2 SMNVEV (reference sequence). The length of the CDR3 is 10 residues. The CDR3 DNA follows: TGTGCCAGCAGTGGACAGACCCAGTACTTC. It codes for CASSGQTQYF.

This clonotype was seen a handful of times. The chain has TRBV10-1 and TRBJ2-5, with a weak D call TRBD2 (5 bases). Germline V gene sequence: CDR1 WNHNN, CDR2 SYGVQD (reference sequence). The ends were cut back, 0 bases at V and 5 bases at J, with 10 bases in the middle. The CDR3 runs 14 residues. In DNA form, the CDR3 reads TGCGCCAGCAGTGAGTCCGGGGATACCGAGACCCAGTACTTC. Translating gives CASSESGDTETQYF.

The rearrangement uses TRBV6-1 and TRBJ2-3; D might be TRBD2 (6 bases). V gave up 6 bases and J gave up 5 bases, with 18 bases separating them. Germline loops: CDR1 MNHNS, CDR2 SASEGT. This CDR3 comprises 15 residues. The chain's CDR3 is CASSRGTLGEDTQYF. The CDR3 DNA is TGTGCCAGCAGCCGCGGGACTCTTGGGGAAGATACGCAGTATTTT.

The chain has TRBV11-1 and TRBJ2-7, with 13 bases lining up with TRBD2. The J call may be faulty, since TRBJ2-1 better matches the DNA end. The CDR3 sequence is 15 residues long. The germline V gene has CDR1 SGHAT and CDR2 FQDESV (reference sequence). The CDR3 nucleotides read TGTGCCAGCAGCACCGGGACTAGCGGGATCAATGAGCAGTTCTTC. It is translated as CASSTGTSGINEQFF.

This clonotype was counted at least ten times. The J gene is TRBJ2-5, the V gene TRBV6-6; weak D call: TRBD2 (7 bases). V dropped 2 bases and J dropped 7 bases, with 14 bases sitting between them. The CDR3 runs 14 residues. Germline assignment: CDR1 MNHNY and CDR2 SVGAGI (reference sequence). CDR3 in DNA: TGTGCCAGCAGTTACACTCAAGGGGGGGGGACCCAGTACTTC. Translation: CASSYTQGGGTQYF.

The chain employs TRBV6-1 and TRBJ2-3; 9 bases line up with TRBD2. Germline CDR1 is MNHNS and CDR2 is SASEGT. V shed 8 bases, J shed 3 bases, and the junction held 3 bases outside the gene matches. This CDR3 comprises 13 residues. CDR3 in DNA: TGTGCCAGCCGAACTAGCGGGACAGATACGCAGTATTTT. Translating gives CASRTSGTDTQYF.

The rearrangement uses TRBV5-6 and TRBJ2-1; D may be TRBD2 (6 bases). Trimming took off 2 bases at V and 0 bases at J, with 15 bases between the two ends. Germline CDR1 is SGHDT and CDR2 is YYEEEE. This CDR3 region has 17 residues. Here the CDR3 DNA reads TGTGCCAGCAGCTTCATTGGAGGGCTGAGCTCCTACAATGAGCAGTTCTTC. Translation: CASSFIGGLSSYNEQFF.

V gene TRBV11-3 combines with J gene TRBJ2-3; TRBD1 might be the D (5 bases). Germline CDR1 reads SGHNT; CDR2 reads YENEEA. There are 14 residues in the CDR3. The ends were cut back, 5 bases at V and 2 bases at J, with 11 bases in the middle. CDR3 region: CASSPRQTTDTQYF. CDR3 bases: TGTGCCAGCAGCCCCCGACAGACCACAGATACGCAGTATTTT.

The V and J genes are TRBV7-6 and TRBJ2-1; D remains ambiguous. Germline V gene data show CDR1 as SGHVS and CDR2 as FNYEAQ. V was pared by 5 bases and J by 10 bases, with 15 bases between. CDR3 length equals 13 residues. The CDR3 sequence: CASSTPARLEQFF. The CDR3 DNA reads as TGTGCCAGCAGCACCCCGGCCCGCCTCGAGCAGTTCTTC.

This clonotype was picked up one time. V is TRBV6-1 and J is TRBJ2-1, with D perhaps assigned TRBD1 or TRBD2 (5 bases each). Germline loops: CDR1 MNHNS, CDR2 SASEGT. The V gene lost 6 bases and the J gene lost 13 bases, with 16 bases spanning the gap. This CDR3 has 12 amino acids. This CDR3 reads CASSRGQETQFF. The CDR3 DNA follows: TGTGCCAGCAGCCGGGGCCAAGAGACCCAGTTCTTC.

The sample holds many counts of this clonotype. The V and J genes are TRBV6-1 and TRBJ2-1, with TRBD1 matching 8 bases. Near its end, the DNA agrees better with TRBJ2-5, so the J call may be wrong. Germline assignment: CDR1 MNHNS and CDR2 SASEGT. CDR3 size: 16 residues. The DNA for the CDR3 is TGTGCCAGCAGTCCCCCGCGGCAGGGGGCTCGGGAGACCCAGTACTTC. It translates to CASSPPRQGARETQYF.

This clonotype was detected only a few times. The chain employs TRBV24-1 and TRBJ2-5, with TRBD1 matching 9 bases. The J call may be mistaken, given a closer DNA end match to TRBJ2-1. This CDR3 contains 11 residues. Germline assignment: CDR1 KGHDR and CDR2 SFDVKD. The CDR3 region has the DNA TGTGCCAGTGGGACAGGGTATGAGCAGTTCTTC. Translating gives CASGTGYEQFF.

Many counts were recorded for this clonotype. CDR3 bases: TGTGCCAGCAGTTCAAGGGCCACATCAGATACGCAGTATTTT. It encodes CASSSRATSDTQYF. The rearrangement uses TRBV7-2 and TRBJ2-3; D remains ambiguous. This CDR3 is 14 amino acids long. Deletions cut 6 bases from V and 4 bases from J, with 14 bases between. Germline V gene lookup returns CDR1 SGHTA and CDR2 FQGNSA.

The genes are TRBV27 and TRBJ2-1; 12 nucleotides agree with TRBD2. CDR3 size: 16 residues. J lost 8 bases, V lost 7 bases, and 12 bases had no gene match. Germline V gives CDR1 MNHEY, CDR2 SMNVEV (reference sequence). CDR3 bases: TGTGCCAGCATCCCTAGACTAGCGGGAGTGAACGATGAGCAGTTCTTC. Protein sequence: CASIPRLAGVNDEQFF.

This clonotype was counted ten times or more. V gene TRBV7-6 combines with J gene TRBJ2-3, with TRBD1 as a possible D gene (5 bases). With 2 bases removed from V and 1 base from J, the gap between germline ends came to 7 bases. The CDR3 contains 14 residues. CDR1 is SGHVS, CDR2 FNYEAQ, per germline. The CDR3 reads CASSLPRGTDTQYF. Here the CDR3 DNA reads TGTGCCAGCAGCTTACCCAGGGGCACAGATACGCAGTATTTT.

Sample share makes this clonotype medium-sized. This sequence joins TRBV6-1 and TRBJ2-1; 8 bases fit TRBD2. Gene TRBJ2-7 matches the end of the DNA better, so the J call may be wrong. The length of the CDR3 is 12 residues. The germline V gene encodes CDR1 MNHNS and CDR2 SASEGT. In DNA form, the CDR3 reads TGTGCCAGCAGTGACCCGGGGGGGGAGCAGTACTTC. Translation gives CASSDPGGEQYF.

The chain carries TRBV6-1 and TRBJ2-1; D uncertain. This CDR3 spans 13 amino acids. Germline loops: CDR1 MNHNS, CDR2 SASEGT. The germline V and J ends were trimmed by 2 bases and 3 bases, with 5 bases remaining between them. CDR3 bases: TGTGCCAGCAGTGAAATCTACTACAATGAGCAGTTCTTC. It is translated as CASSEIYYNEQFF.

This clonotype was counted ten times or more. The V and J genes are TRBV6-1 and TRBJ2-7; D is uncertain. This CDR3 spans 13 amino acids. The ends were cut back, 1 base at V and 4 bases at J, with 8 bases in the middle. The V gene's germline CDR1 is MNHNS and CDR2 SASEGT. CDR3 DNA sequence: TGTGCCAGCAGTGAAGGTGGCAGGTACGAGCAGTACTTC. Protein sequence: CASSEGGRYEQYF.

The gene calls are TRBV6-1 and TRBJ2-7; TRBD2 matches 8 bases. This CDR3 has 16 residues. The ends lost 2 bases at V and 7 bases at J; junction bases unmatched: 13. The germline V gene encodes CDR1 MNHNS and CDR2 SASEGT. The CDR3 protein is CASSEILTSGYNEQYF. CDR3 bases: TGTGCCAGCAGTGAAATTCTAACTAGCGGTTACAATGAGCAGTACTTC.